The T cell receptor (beta chain) described here comes from a study of blood T cell repertoires in COVID-19. TCRdb's table, derived via immunoSEQ multiplex PCR, lists solely in-frame clones and lacks some. There are fewer than 120,000 clones in the sample; less than 75% occur only once, and approximately 8% lies in the top ten. The sample was peripheral blood. The clonotype was recovered from a woman aged 60-75 years with acute or convalescent COVID-19.

The CDR3 DNA is TGTGCCAGCAGCCAGGGGGATGGCAATCAGCCCCAGCATTTT. Amino acids: CASSQGDGNQPQHF. This chain links TRBV6-5 with TRBJ1-5; 7 bases agree with TRBD1. The germline V gene encodes CDR1 MNHEY and CDR2 SVGAGI. V gave up 6 bases and J gave up 2 bases; unmatched junction bases: 4. This CDR3 has 14 amino acids.